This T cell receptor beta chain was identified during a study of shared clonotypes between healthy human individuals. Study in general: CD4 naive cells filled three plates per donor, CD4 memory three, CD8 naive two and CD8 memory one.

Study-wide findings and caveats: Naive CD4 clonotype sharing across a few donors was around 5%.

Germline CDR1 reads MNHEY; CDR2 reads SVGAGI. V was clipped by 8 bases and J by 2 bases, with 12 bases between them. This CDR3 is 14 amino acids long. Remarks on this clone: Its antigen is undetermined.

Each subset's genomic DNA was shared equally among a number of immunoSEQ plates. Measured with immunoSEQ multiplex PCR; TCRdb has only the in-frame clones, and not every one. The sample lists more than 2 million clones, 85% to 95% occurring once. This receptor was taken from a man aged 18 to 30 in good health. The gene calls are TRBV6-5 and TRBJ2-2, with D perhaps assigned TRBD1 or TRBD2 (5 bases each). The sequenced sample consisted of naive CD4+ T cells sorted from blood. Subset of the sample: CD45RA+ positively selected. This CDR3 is CASVRDLNTGELFF. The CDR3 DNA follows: TGTGCCAGCGTCCGGGACCTTAACACCGGGGAGCTGTTTTTT.